This entry concerns a single T cell receptor (beta chain). Its antigen is undetermined. The CDR3 length is 13 residues. Trimming shortened V by 5 bases and J by 5 bases, and 10 bases separated the two germline ends. CDR1 is MNHNS and CDR2 is SASEGT in the germline V gene. In TCRdb, the RT-PCR reads were re-called with MiXCR into one record per CDR3 protein. This repertoire shows around 790,000 distinct CDR3 sequences, about 20% found once; its top ten account for roughly a tenth. These data come from a study of response to subunit inactivated influenza vaccine. Whole-study findings and limits: Few new T cells, the authors suggested, are recruited by each seasonal influenza vaccination.

The input for sequencing was PBMCs from blood, taken 5 to 6 days after vaccination. The chain recombines TRBV6-1 with TRBJ1-5; unclear D gene. The TCR comes from a man aged 50 or older who received an inactivated influenza vaccine. DNA of the CDR3: TGTGCCAGCAGTCCCCGGGAAGATCAGCCCCAGCATTTT. The encoded protein is CASSPREDQPQHF.